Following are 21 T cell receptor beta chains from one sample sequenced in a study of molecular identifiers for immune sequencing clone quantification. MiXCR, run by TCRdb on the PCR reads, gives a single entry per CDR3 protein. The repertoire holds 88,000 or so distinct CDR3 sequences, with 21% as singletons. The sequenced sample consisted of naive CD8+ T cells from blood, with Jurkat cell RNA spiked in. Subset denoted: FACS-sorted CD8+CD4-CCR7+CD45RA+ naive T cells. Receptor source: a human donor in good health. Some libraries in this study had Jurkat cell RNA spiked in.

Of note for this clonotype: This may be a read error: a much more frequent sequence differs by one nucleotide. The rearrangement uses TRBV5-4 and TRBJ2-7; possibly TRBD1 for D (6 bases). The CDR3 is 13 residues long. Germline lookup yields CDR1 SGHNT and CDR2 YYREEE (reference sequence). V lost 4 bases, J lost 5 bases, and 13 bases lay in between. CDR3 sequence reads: CASSPWTVNEQYF. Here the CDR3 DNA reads TGTGCCAGCAGCCCGTGGACAGTGAACGAGCAGTACTTC. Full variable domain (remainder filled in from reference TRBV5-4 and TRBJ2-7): ETGVTQSPTHLIKTRGQQVTLRCSSQSGHNTVSWYQQALGQGPQFIFQYYREEENGRGNFPPRFSGLQFPNYSSELNVNALELDDSALYLCASSPWTVNEQYFGPGTRLTVT.

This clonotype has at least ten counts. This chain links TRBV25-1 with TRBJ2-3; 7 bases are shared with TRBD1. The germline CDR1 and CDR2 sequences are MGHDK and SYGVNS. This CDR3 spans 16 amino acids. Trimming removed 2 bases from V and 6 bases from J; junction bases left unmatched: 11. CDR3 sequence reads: CASSEPPGQRMDTQYF. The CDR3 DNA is TGTGCCAGCAGTGAACCTCCGGGACAGAGGATGGATACGCAGTATTTT.

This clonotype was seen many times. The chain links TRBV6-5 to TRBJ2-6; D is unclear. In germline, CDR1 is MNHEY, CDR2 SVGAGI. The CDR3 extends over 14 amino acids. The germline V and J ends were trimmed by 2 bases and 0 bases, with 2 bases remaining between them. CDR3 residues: CASSYVSGANVLTF. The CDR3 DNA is TGTGCCAGCAGTTACGTCTCTGGGGCCAACGTCCTGACTTTC.

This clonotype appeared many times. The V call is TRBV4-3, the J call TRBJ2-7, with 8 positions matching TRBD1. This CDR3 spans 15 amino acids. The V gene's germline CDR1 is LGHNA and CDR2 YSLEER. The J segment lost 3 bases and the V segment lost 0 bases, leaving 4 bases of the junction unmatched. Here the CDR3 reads CASSQERDRGYEQYF. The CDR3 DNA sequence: TGCGCCAGCAGCCAAGAACGAGACAGGGGCTACGAGCAGTACTTC.

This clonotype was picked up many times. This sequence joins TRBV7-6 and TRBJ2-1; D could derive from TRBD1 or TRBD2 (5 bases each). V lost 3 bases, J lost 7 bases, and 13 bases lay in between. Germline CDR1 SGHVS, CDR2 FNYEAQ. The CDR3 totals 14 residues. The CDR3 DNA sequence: TGTGCCAGCAGCTTTTCGGGACCGGAGAATGAGCAGTTCTTC. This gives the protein CASSFSGPENEQFF.

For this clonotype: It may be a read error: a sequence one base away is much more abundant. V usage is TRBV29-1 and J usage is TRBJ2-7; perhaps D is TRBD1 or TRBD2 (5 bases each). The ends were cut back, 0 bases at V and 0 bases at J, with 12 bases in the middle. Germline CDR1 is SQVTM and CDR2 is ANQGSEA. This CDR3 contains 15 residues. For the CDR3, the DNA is TGCAGCGTTGAAGATTCGGGGCTAAGCTCCTACGAGCAGTACTTC. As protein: CSVEDSGLSSYEQYF.

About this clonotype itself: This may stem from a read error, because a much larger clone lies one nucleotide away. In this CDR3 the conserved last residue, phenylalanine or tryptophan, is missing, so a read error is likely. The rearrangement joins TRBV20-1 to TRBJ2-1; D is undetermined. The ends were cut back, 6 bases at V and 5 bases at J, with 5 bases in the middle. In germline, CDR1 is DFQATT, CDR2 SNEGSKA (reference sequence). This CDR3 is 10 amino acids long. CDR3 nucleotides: TGCAGTGCGGCTGACAATGAGCAGTTCCTC. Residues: CSAADNEQFL.

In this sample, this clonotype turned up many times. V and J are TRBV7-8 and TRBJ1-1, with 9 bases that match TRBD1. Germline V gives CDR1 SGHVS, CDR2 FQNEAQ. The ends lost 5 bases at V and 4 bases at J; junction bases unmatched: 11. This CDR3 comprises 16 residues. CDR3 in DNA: TGTGCCAGCAGCCGAGGGACAGGGTTTGATGGCACTGAAGCTTTCTTT. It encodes CASSRGTGFDGTEAFF.

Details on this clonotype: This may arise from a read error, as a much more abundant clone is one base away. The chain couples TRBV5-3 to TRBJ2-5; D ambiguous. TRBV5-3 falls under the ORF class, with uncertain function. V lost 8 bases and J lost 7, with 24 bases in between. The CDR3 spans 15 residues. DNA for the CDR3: TGTGCCAGCAGCGTCCTCTCCACAGAGAGAGGGACCCAGTACTTC. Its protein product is CASSVLSTERGTQYF.

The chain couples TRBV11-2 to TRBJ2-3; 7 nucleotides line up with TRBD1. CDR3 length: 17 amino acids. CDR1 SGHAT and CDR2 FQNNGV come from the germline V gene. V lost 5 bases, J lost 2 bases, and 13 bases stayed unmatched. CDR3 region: CASSREELGTDTDTQYF. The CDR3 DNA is TGTGCCAGCAGCCGGGAAGAGCTGGGGACAGACACAGATACGCAGTATTTT.

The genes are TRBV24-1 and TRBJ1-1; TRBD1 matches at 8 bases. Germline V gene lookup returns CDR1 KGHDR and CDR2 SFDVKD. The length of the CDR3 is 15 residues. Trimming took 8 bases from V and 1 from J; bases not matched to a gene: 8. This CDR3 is CATTTLQGANTEAFF. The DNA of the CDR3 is TGTGCCACCACCACACTGCAGGGGGCGAACACTGAAGCTTTCTTT.

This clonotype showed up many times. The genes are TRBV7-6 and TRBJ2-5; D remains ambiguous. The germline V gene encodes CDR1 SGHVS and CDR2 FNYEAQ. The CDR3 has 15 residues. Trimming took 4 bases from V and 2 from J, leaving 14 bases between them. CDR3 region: CASSSLGSEQETQYF. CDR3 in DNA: TGTGCCAGCAGCTCGCTTGGGTCAGAGCAAGAGACCCAGTACTTC.

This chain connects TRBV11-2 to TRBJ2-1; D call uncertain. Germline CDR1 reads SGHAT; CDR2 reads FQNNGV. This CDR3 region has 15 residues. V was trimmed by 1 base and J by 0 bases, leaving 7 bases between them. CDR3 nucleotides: TGTGCCAGCAGCTTAGGTAAGAGCTCCTACAATGAGCAGTTCTTC. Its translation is CASSLGKSSYNEQFF.

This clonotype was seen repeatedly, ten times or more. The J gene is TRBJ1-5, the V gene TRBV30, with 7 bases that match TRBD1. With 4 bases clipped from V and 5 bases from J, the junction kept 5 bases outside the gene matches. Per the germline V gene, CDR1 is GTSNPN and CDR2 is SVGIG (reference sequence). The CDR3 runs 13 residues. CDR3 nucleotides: TGTGCCTGGACCGCAGGGGGGGATCAGCCCCAGCATTTT. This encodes CAWTAGGDQPQHF.

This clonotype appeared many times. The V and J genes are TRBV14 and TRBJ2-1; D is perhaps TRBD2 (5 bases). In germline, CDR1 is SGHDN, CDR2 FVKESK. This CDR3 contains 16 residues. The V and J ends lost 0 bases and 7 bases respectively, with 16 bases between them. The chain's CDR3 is CASSQEGSLAWNEQFF. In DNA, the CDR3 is TGTGCCAGCAGCCAAGAGGGTAGCCTAGCCTGGAATGAGCAGTTCTTC.

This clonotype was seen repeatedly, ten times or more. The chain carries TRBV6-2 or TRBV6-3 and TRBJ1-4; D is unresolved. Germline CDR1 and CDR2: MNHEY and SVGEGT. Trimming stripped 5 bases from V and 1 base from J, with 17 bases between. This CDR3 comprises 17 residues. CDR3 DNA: TGTGCCAGCAGTACCCCACATCTTGGTGGAACTAATGAAAAACTGTTTTTT. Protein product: CASSTPHLGGTNEKLFF.

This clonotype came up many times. The CDR3 sequence is CASSLRWAETDTQYF. CDR3 nucleotides: TGTGCCAGCAGCTTACGCTGGGCCGAAACAGATACGCAGTATTTT. The chain combines TRBV7-9 with TRBJ2-3; no reliable D call. Germline CDR1 reads SEHNR; CDR2 reads FQNEAQ (reference sequence). This CDR3 is 15 amino acids long. V lost 2 bases and J lost 3, with 12 bases in between.

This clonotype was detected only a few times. Here the CDR3 reads CASRRLARNTGELFF. The CDR3 DNA is TGTGCCAGCAGGAGACTAGCGCGGAACACCGGGGAGCTGTTTTTT. J is TRBJ2-2 and V is TRBV21-1; TRBD2, the table's D call, lacks a check against the DNA. TRBV21-1 is marked as a pseudogene. The CDR3 length is 15 residues.

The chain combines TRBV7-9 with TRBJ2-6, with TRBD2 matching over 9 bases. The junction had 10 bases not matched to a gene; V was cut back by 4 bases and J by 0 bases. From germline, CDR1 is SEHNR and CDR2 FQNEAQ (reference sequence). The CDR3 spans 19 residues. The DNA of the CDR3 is TGTGCCAGCAGCTATCCGAGGACTAGCGTGATCTCTGGGGCCAACGTCCTGACTTTC. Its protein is CASSYPRTSVISGANVLTF.

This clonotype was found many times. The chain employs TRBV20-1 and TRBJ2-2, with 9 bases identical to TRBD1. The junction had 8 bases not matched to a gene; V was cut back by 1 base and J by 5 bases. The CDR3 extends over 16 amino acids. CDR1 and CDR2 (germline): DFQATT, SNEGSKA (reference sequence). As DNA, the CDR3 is TGCAGTGCTAGAGGAAGGGGGACAGGGCGAACCGGGGAGCTGTTTTTT. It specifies CSARGRGTGRTGELFF.

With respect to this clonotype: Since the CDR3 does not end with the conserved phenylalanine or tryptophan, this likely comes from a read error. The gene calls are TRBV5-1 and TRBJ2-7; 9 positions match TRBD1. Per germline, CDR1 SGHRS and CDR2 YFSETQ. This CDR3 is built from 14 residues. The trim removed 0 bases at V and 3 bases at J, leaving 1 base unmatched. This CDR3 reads CASSLGTGVYEQYL. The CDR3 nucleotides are TGCGCCAGCAGCTTGGGGACAGGGGTCTACGAGCAGTACCTC.